This section outlines one TCR beta chain sequence together with its context. Per the original methods: Reference gene primer amplification in the assay estimated nucleated cell counts. The protocol was immunoSEQ multiplex PCR, while the TCRdb copy is restricted to in-frame clones and leaves out a portion. The DNA gave D and trimming, while V, J and clone size come from that table. The sample has some 250,000 clones, over 70% seen once. V lost 6 bases to trimming and J lost 6 bases, with 24 bases between them. This CDR3 comprises 17 residues. Germline V gene sequence: CDR1 LNHDA, CDR2 SQIVND (reference sequence). The sample is drawn from a study of blood T cell repertoires in COVID-19. Study-level background: COVID-19 samples from acute and convalescent phases originated in the United States, Italy and Spain. Sources were T cells, B-cell-depleted T cells, or PBMCs; the material itself was cDNA or gDNA.

This TCR came from a woman of 80 years or more with acute or convalescent COVID-19. The V call is TRBV19, the J call TRBJ1-5; no definite D call. The sample consisted of peripheral blood. The chain's CDR3 is CASSPTTLNRVGQPQHF. CDR3 in DNA: TGTGCCAGTAGCCCTACCACTTTGAATCGGGTGGGTCAGCCCCAGCATTTT. Together with reference TRBV19 and TRBJ1-5, the CDR3 gives the full variable domain: DGGITQSPKYLFRKEGQNVTLSCEQNLNHDAMYWYRQDPGQGLRLIYYSQIVNDFQKGDIAEGYSVSREKKESFPLTVTSAQKNPTAFYLCASSPTTLNRVGQPQHFGDGTRLSIL.